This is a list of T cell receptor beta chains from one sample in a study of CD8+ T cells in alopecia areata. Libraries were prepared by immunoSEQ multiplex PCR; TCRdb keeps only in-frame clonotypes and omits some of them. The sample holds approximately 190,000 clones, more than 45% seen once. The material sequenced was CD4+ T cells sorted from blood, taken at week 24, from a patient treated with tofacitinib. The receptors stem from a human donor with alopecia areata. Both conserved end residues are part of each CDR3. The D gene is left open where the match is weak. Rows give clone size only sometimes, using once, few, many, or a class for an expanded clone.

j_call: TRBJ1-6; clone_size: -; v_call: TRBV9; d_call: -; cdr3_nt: TGTGCCAGCAGCGTAGAGGTGGGGAATGGGGATTCACCCCTCCACTTT; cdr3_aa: CASSVEVGNGDSPLHF
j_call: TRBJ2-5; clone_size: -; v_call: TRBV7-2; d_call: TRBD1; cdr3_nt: TGTGCCAGCAGCATACGGACAGGGCAAGAGACCCAGTACTTC; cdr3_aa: CASSIRTGQETQYF
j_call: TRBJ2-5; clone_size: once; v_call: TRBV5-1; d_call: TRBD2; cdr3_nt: TGCGCCAGCAGCTGGGGACTAGCGGGGCCAAAACAAGAGACCCAGTACTTC; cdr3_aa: CASSWGLAGPKQETQYF
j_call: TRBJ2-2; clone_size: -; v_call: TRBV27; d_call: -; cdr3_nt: TGTGCCAGCAGTTCACACCGTAGCGGGAACACCGGGGAGCTGTTTTTT; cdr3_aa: CASSSHRSGNTGELFF
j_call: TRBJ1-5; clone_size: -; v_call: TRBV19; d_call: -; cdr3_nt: TGTGCCAGTAGAAACCCATGGGGGGGCGAGCAGCCCCAGCATTTT; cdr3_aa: CASRNPWGGEQPQHF
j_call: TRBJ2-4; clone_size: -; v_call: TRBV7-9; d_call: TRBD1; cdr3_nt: TGTGCCAGCAGCCCGTGGGCGAGACAGGGCGGAGATCAGTACTTC; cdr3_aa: CASSPWARQGGDQYF
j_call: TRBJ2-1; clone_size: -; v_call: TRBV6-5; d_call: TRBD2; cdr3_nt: TGTGCCAGCAGCCCAAGGACTAGCGGTTACAATGAGCAGTTCTTC; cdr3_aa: CASSPRTSGYNEQFF
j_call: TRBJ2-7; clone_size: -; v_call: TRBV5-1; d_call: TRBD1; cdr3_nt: TGCGCCAGCAGCTTGGGACAGGGATTTAACGAGCAGTACTTC; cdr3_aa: CASSLGQGFNEQYF
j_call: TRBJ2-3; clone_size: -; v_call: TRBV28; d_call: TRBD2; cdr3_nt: TGTGCCAGCAGACCTCGACTAGCGGGAGGTACAGATACGCAGTATTTT; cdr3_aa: CASRPRLAGGTDTQYF
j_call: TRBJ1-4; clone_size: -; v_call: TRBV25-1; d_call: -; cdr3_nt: TGTGCCAGCAGTTCAACCCTCACTAATGAAAAACTGTTTTTT; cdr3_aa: CASSSTLTNEKLFF
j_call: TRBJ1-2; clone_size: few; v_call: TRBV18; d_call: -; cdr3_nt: TGTGCCAGCTCACCAATTCAGGAGGATAACTATGGCTACACCTTC; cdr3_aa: CASSPIQEDNYGYTF
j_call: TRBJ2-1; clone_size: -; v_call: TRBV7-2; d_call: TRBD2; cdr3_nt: TGTGCCAGCAGCTTAGATACCGGGACTAGCTTCAATGAGCAGTTCTTC; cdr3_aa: CASSLDTGTSFNEQFF
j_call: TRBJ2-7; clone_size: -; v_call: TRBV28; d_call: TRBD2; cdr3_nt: TGTGCCAGCAGTTTAGGTGGGGAGGGAATACCCTACGAGCAGTACTTC; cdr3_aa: CASSLGGEGIPYEQYF
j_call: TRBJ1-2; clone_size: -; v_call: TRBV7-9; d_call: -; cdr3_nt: TGTGCCAGCAGCTTAGGGATGGGTCCTAACTATGGCTACACCTTC; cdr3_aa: CASSLGMGPNYGYTF
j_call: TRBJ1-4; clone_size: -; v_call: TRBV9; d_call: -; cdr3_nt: TGTGCCAGCAGCGTAGGGTTCTCAACTAATGAAAAACTGTTTTTT; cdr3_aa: CASSVGFSTNEKLFF
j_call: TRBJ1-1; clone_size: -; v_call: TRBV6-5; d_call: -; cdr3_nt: TGTGCCAGCAGTTTCTCGGGGGATTACTTGAACACTGAAGCTTTCTTT; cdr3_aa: CASSFSGDYLNTEAFF
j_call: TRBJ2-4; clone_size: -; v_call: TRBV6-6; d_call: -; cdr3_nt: TGTGCCAGCAGTTACGATGAAACCATTCAGTACTTC; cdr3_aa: CASSYDETIQYF
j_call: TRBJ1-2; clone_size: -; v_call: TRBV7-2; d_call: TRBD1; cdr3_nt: TGTGCCAGCAGCCTTCTTGGACAGGGAGTCGATGGCTACACCTTC; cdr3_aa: CASSLLGQGVDGYTF
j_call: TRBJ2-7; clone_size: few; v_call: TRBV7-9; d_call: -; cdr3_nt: TGTGCCAGCAGCTTGGGCGACGAGCAGTACTTC; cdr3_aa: CASSLGDEQYF
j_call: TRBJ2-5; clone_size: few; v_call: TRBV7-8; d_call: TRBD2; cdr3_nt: TGTGCCAGCAGCTTATTTCCGGCGGGAGGAGATCAAGAGACCCAGTACTTC; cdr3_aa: CASSLFPAGGDQETQYF
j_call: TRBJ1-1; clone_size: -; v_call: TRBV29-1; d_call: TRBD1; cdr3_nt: TGCAGCGTTGGCGCAGGGGGAGGCACTGAAGCTTTCTTT; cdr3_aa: CSVGAGGGTEAFF
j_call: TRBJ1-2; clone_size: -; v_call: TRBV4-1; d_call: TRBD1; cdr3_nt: TGCGCCAGCAGCCAAGATCCCGGACAGGCCAACTATGGCTACACCTTC; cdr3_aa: CASSQDPGQANYGYTF
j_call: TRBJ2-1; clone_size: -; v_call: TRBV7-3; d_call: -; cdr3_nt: TGTGCCAGCAGCTTGGACTCAAATTCCTACAATGAGCAGTTCTTC; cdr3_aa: CASSLDSNSYNEQFF
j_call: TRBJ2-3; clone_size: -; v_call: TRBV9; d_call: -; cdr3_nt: TGTGCCAGCAGCGTTCTCACAGATACGCAGTATTTT; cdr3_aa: CASSVLTDTQYF
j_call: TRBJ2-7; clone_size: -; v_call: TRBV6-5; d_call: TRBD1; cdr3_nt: TGTGCCAGCAGTCAGACAGGGGCAACCTACGAGCAGTACTTC; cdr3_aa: CASSQTGATYEQYF
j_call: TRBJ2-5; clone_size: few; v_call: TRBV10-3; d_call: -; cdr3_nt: TGTGCCATCAAGGGCAGGGTAGAGACCCAGTACTTC; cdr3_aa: CAIKGRVETQYF
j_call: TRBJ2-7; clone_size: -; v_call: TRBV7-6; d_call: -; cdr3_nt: TGTGCCAGCAGCCAACAGGACGGCGCCGAGCAGTACTTC; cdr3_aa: CASSQQDGAEQYF
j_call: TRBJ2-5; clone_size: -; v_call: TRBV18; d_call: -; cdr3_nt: TGTGCCAGTTCTAGCCGAGAGACCCAGTACTTC; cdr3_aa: CASSSRETQYF
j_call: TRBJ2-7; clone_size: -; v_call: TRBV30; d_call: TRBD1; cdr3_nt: TGTGCCTGGAGCAAACAGGGGGAGGACGAGCAGTACTTC; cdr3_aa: CAWSKQGEDEQYF
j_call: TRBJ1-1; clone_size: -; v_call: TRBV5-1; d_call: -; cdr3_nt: TGCGCCAGCAGGGCCGACAGGAACACTGAAGCTTTCTTT; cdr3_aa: CASRADRNTEAFF
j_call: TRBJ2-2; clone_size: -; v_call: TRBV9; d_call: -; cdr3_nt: TGTGCCAGCAGCGCCGCTGTTAGCGGGGAGCTGTTTTTT; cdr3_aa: CASSAAVSGELFF
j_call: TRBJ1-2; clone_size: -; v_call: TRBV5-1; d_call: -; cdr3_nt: TGCGCCAGCAGCTTGTCAGGGCTTTATGGCTACACCTTC; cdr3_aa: CASSLSGLYGYTF
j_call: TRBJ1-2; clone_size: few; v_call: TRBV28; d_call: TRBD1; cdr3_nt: TGTGCCAGCAGTTTAACGGAGGGACAGATCAATGTCTATGGCTACACCTTC; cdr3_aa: CASSLTEGQINVYGYTF
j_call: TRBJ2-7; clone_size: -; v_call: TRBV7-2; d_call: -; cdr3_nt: TGTGCCAGCAGCTTAGTAGGGACGCAAAAGGGCGAGCAGTACTTC; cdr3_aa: CASSLVGTQKGEQYF
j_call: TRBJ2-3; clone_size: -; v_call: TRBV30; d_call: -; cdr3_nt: TGTGCCTGGAACCGAGGAGTTCCGGATACGCAGTATTTT; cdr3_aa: CAWNRGVPDTQYF
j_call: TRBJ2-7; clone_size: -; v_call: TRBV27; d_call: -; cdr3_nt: TGTGCCATCAGTGTTGGATACGAGCAGTACTTC; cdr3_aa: CAISVGYEQYF
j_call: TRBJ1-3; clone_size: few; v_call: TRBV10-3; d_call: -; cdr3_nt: TGTGCCATCAGGGACAGCTCTGGAAACACCATATATTTT; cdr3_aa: CAIRDSSGNTIYF